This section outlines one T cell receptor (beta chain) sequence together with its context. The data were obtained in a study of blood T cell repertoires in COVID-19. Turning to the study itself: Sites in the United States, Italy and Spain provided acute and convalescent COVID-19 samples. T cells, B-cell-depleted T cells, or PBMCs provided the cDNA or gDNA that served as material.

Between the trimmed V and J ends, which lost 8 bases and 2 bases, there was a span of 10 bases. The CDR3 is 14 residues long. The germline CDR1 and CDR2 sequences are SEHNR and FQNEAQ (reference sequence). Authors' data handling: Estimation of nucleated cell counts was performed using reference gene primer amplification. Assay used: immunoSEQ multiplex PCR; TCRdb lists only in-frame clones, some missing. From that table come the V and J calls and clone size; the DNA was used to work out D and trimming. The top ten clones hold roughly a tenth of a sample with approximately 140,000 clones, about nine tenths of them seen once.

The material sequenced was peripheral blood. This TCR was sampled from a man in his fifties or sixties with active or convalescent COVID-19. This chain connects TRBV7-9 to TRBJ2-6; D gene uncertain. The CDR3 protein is CASSLPAGANVLTF. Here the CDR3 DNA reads TGTGCCAGCTCTCTCCCCGCTGGGGCCAACGTCCTGACTTTC. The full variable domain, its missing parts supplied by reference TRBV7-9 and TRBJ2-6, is DTGVSQNPRHKITKRGQNVTFRCDPISEHNRLYWYRQTLGQGPEFLTYFQNEAQLEKSRLLSDRFSAERPKGSFSTLEIQRTEQGDSAMYLCASSLPAGANVLTFGAGSRLTVL.